The 31 T cell receptor beta chains below were found in one sample sequenced in a study of response to subunit inactivated influenza vaccine. TCRdb reanalysed the RT-PCR reads using MiXCR and keeps one entry per CDR3 protein. The sample has hundreds of thousands of distinct CDR3 sequences, 14% seen once. The material sequenced was PBMCs from blood, taken 14 to 15 days before vaccination. All receptors derive from a man between 50 and 59 years old who received an inactivated influenza vaccine.

This clonotype was seen ten or more times. The CDR3 loop reads CASSQDFGGDNEQFF. The DNA for the CDR3 is TGTGCCAGCAGCCAAGATTTCGGGGGGGACAATGAGCAGTTCTTC. The chain joins TRBV4-2 to TRBJ2-1; 8 bases match TRBD2. The V gene's germline CDR1 is LGHNA and CDR2 YNFKEQ. J was trimmed by 5 bases and V by 0 bases; bases with no gene match: 3. The CDR3 sequence is 15 residues long.

The chain uses TRBV10-3 and TRBJ2-7, with TRBD2 matching 7 bases. The CDR3 covers 14 residues. With 3 bases clipped from V and 5 bases from J, the junction kept 7 bases outside the gene matches. Germline V gene lookup returns CDR1 ENHRY and CDR2 SYGVKD. The CDR3 is CAISDQAGRHEQYF. In DNA, the CDR3 is TGTGCCATCAGTGATCAAGCGGGGAGACACGAGCAGTACTTC.

The chain combines TRBV6-1 with TRBJ2-5; D possibly corresponds to TRBD1 (5 bases). This CDR3 has 13 amino acids. V lost 6 bases, J lost 2 bases, and 10 bases lay in between. CDR1 is MNHNS and CDR2 is SASEGT in the germline V gene. The CDR3 DNA is TGTGCCAGCAGACCAGGGATTCAAGAGACCCAGTACTTC. This codes for CASRPGIQETQYF.

Only one count was recorded for this clonotype. A much larger clone lies one base from this, so it may be a read error. The CDR3 nucleotides read TGTGCCAGCGGCGTAGCTCTAGGGGACACAGATACGCAGTATTTT. It translates to CASGVALGDTDTQYF. V usage is TRBV9 and J usage is TRBJ2-3; TRBD1 might be the D (5 bases). Germline CDR1 SGDLS, CDR2 YYNGEE. The CDR3 covers 15 residues. Combining the CDR3 with reference TRBV9 and TRBJ2-3 gives the whole variable domain DSGVTQTPKHLITATGQRVTLRCSPRSGDLSVYWYQQSLDQGLQFLIQYYNGEERAKGNILERFSAQQFPDLHSELNLSSLELGDSALYFCASGVALGDTDTQYFGPGTRLTVL.

The chain is built from TRBV20-1 and TRBJ2-7; perhaps TRBD1 as D (6 bases). Trimming cost V 4 bases and J 0 bases, with 13 bases left between them. This CDR3 contains 14 residues. Germline V gene sequence: CDR1 DFQATT, CDR2 SNEGSKA (reference sequence). The CDR3, as DNA: TGCAGTGCTAAACCGGGACACGTCTCCTACGAGCAGTACTTC. Translation gives CSAKPGHVSYEQYF.

At least ten counts were recorded for this clonotype. The chain employs TRBV7-6 and TRBJ2-7; 10 bases line up with TRBD2. The germline V gene has CDR1 SGHVS and CDR2 FNYEAQ. The trim removed 0 bases at V and 4 bases at J, leaving 3 bases unmatched. This CDR3 has 15 residues. This CDR3 reads CASSLAATSGYEQYF. CDR3 nucleotides: TGTGCCAGCAGCTTAGCTGCGACTAGCGGGTACGAGCAGTACTTC. Full variable domain (outside the CDR3, taken from reference TRBV7-6 and TRBJ2-7): GAGVSQSPRYKVTKRGQDVALRCDPISGHVSLYWYRQALGQGPEFLTYFNYEAQQDKSGLPNDRFSAERPEGSISTLTIQRTEQRDSAMYRCASSLAATSGYEQYFGPGTRLTVT.

The chain recombines TRBV20-1 with TRBJ1-2, with 8 positions matching TRBD1. V was clipped by 6 bases and J by 4 bases; unmatched bases: 10. Per germline, CDR1 DFQATT and CDR2 SNEGSKA (reference sequence). The CDR3 consists of 14 residues. CDR3 amino acids: CSANLAGGGYGYTF. Written as DNA, the CDR3 is TGCAGTGCCAACTTGGCAGGGGGCGGCTATGGCTACACCTTC.

The chain employs TRBV7-2 and TRBJ2-3, with D perhaps TRBD2 (7 bases). Germline V gene lookup returns CDR1 SGHTA and CDR2 FQGNSA. The CDR3 covers 15 residues. Between the trimmed V and J ends, which lost 1 base and 4 bases, there was a span of 12 bases. CDR3 region: CASSLEGGPADTQYF. The CDR3 DNA follows: TGTGCCAGCAGCTTAGAGGGGGGGCCGGCAGATACGCAGTATTTT.

This chain connects TRBV10-3 to TRBJ2-3, with 7 bases fitting TRBD2. Per germline, CDR1 ENHRY and CDR2 SYGVKD. There are 14 residues in the CDR3. Germline trimming cut 10 bases from V and 2 bases from J; bases unmatched to any gene: 9. The CDR3 is CATFPGLNTDTQYF. The CDR3 DNA is TGTGCCACCTTTCCGGGACTAAACACAGATACGCAGTATTTT.

The chain uses TRBV7-6 and TRBJ2-1; D possibly uses TRBD1 or TRBD2 (5 bases each). This CDR3 contains 15 residues. Trimming pared 1 base from V and 8 bases from J, leaving 15 bases between. Germline CDR1 and CDR2: SGHVS and FNYEAQ. The CDR3 DNA is TGTGCCAGCAGCTTAGTTAGAGGGGTGGGCGATGAGCAGTTCTTC. Encoded protein: CASSLVRGVGDEQFF.

V and J are TRBV12-3 or TRBV12-4 and TRBJ2-3; TRBD1 is a possible D gene (7 bases). The CDR3 length is 14 residues. Deletions cut 2 bases from V and 4 bases from J, with 10 bases between. CDR3 DNA: TGTGCCAGCAGTTTATCAGGGGGGTCAGATACGCAGTATTTT. Translation: CASSLSGGSDTQYF.

There are a few counts of this clonotype. The chain employs TRBV20-1 and TRBJ2-5; TRBD2 might be the D (6 bases). Germline V gene sequence: CDR1 DFQATT, CDR2 SNEGSKA (reference sequence). The CDR3 runs 13 residues. V shed 0 bases and J shed 6 bases, with 11 bases lying between them. The CDR3 bases are TGCAGTGCTAGAGAAGGTGCGGGAAAGACCCAGTACTTC. Its protein is CSAREGAGKTQYF.

The J gene is TRBJ2-7, the V gene TRBV25-1; 12 bases fit TRBD1. Germline lookup yields CDR1 MGHDK and CDR2 SYGVNS. Trimming took 7 bases from V and 5 from J; bases not matched to a gene: 9. This CDR3 is built from 15 residues. Here the CDR3 reads CASTVGTGGSHEQYF. CDR3 DNA: TGTGCCAGCACCGTAGGGACAGGGGGCTCTCACGAGCAGTACTTC.

This clonotype has a handful of counts. V and J are TRBV5-1 and TRBJ2-1; 8 bases agree with TRBD2. The junction had 8 bases not matched to a gene; V was cut back by 5 bases and J by 4 bases. The V gene's germline CDR1 is SGHRS and CDR2 YFSETQ. The CDR3 spans 15 residues. The CDR3 DNA sequence: TGCGCCAGCAGTCCGGGACTAGAGGGGTACAATGAGCAGTTCTTC. The encoded protein is CASSPGLEGYNEQFF.

The table lists this clonotype with a few counts. The gene calls are TRBV9 and TRBJ2-1; 10 nucleotides align to TRBD2. CDR1 SGDLS and CDR2 YYNGEE come from the germline V gene. The CDR3 has 16 residues. Trimming at V came to 7 bases and at J to 0 bases, leaving 7 bases not matched to a gene. CDR3 sequence reads: CASAEASGSSYNEQFF. DNA for the CDR3: TGTGCCAGCGCGGAGGCTAGCGGGAGCTCCTACAATGAGCAGTTCTTC.

The chain is built from TRBV7-2 and TRBJ2-3; D ambiguous. V gave up 5 bases and J gave up 6 bases, with 21 bases separating them. CDR1 and CDR2 from the germline V gene are SGHTA and FQGNSA. This CDR3 is 16 amino acids long. Here the CDR3 reads CASSQSWFGRGDTQYF. The CDR3 region has the DNA TGTGCCAGCAGCCAGAGTTGGTTCGGTCGTGGGGATACGCAGTATTTT.

The sample holds a few counts of this clonotype. The chain uses TRBV24-1 and TRBJ2-1, with D maybe TRBD1 (5 bases). Between the trimmed V and J ends, which lost 2 bases and 5 bases, there was a span of 21 bases. CDR1 KGHDR and CDR2 SFDVKD come from the germline V gene. The CDR3 length is 18 residues. CDR3 amino acids: CATSDWAPRQGANNEQFF. For the CDR3, the DNA is TGTGCCACCAGTGATTGGGCCCCTCGGCAAGGGGCGAACAATGAGCAGTTCTTC.

The chain has TRBV18 and TRBJ1-4; no clear D. The ends were cut back, 0 bases at V and 5 bases at J, with 13 bases in the middle. The CDR3 totals 16 residues. Germline V CDR1 and CDR2: KGHSH, LQKENI. This chain's CDR3 is CASSPPRGTGNEKLFF. For the CDR3, the DNA is TGTGCCAGCTCACCACCGAGAGGTACGGGGAATGAAAAACTGTTTTTT. Full variable domain (rest looked up from reference TRBV18 and TRBJ1-4): NAGVMQNPRHLVRRRGQEARLRCSPMKGHSHVYWYRQLPEEGLKFMVYLQKENIIDESGMPKERFSAEFPKEGPSILRIQQVVRGDSAAYFCASSPPRGTGNEKLFFGSGTQLSVL.

This sequence joins TRBV20-1 and TRBJ2-4; no definite D call. The CDR3 covers 13 residues. In germline, CDR1 is DFQATT, CDR2 SNEGSKA (reference sequence). Trimming took off 3 bases at V and 0 bases at J, with 6 bases between the two ends. The chain's CDR3 is CSASRTAKNIQYF. As DNA, the CDR3 is TGCAGTGCTAGTCGGACAGCCAAAAACATTCAGTACTTC.

The chain joins TRBV19 to TRBJ1-1; D is undetermined. Germline CDR1 is LNHDA and CDR2 is SQIVND (reference sequence). Trimming pared 7 bases from V and 0 bases from J, leaving 12 bases between. This CDR3 has 14 residues. The CDR3 DNA reads as TGTGCCAGTACCCTGGGCCAGCTGAACACTGAAGCTTTCTTT. As protein: CASTLGQLNTEAFF.

This clonotype came up a few times. The chain carries TRBV4-1 and TRBJ1-6; tentative D call: TRBD1 (6 bases). The CDR3 contains 17 residues. Germline loops: CDR1 MGHRA, CDR2 YSYEKL. V dropped 4 bases and J dropped 8 bases, with 21 bases sitting between them. The DNA for the CDR3 is TGCGCCAGCAGCCCATCCGGGACAATGGTGGTATATTCACCCCTCCACTTT. Protein product: CASSPSGTMVVYSPLHF.

The sample holds a few counts of this clonotype. The chain joins TRBV4-1 to TRBJ1-5, with D uncertain. CDR3 length: 14 amino acids. Trimming removed 3 bases at V and 7 bases at J, with 13 bases between. From germline, CDR1 is MGHRA and CDR2 YSYEKL. The chain's CDR3 is CASSQWHASQPQHF. The CDR3 DNA is TGCGCCAGCAGCCAGTGGCATGCCAGCCAGCCCCAGCATTTT.

This clonotype was counted between two and nine times. The V call is TRBV7-9, the J call TRBJ2-1; D tentatively fits TRBD1 or TRBD2 (5 bases each). V dropped 5 bases and J dropped 14 bases, with 19 bases sitting between them. The CDR3 spans 13 residues. Germline V gives CDR1 SEHNR, CDR2 FQNEAQ (reference sequence). Here the CDR3 DNA reads TGTGCCAGCAGCCGCATTCAGGGAGCTAGGGAGTTCTTC. It encodes CASSRIQGAREFF.

This clonotype occurred a few times. The V gene is TRBV25-1, the J gene TRBJ1-4, with a possible D match to TRBD1 (6 bases). The CDR3 runs 13 residues. CDR1 and CDR2 from the germline V gene are MGHDK and SYGVNS. The V end was cut by 7 bases, the J end by 3 bases, with 9 bases between. CDR3 in amino acids: CASNRGANEKLFF. In nucleotides, the CDR3 is TGTGCCAGCAATAGGGGGGCTAATGAAAAACTGTTTTTT.

This clonotype was seen repeatedly, ten times or more. V usage is TRBV9 and J usage is TRBJ2-7, with D possibly matching TRBD1 (7 bases). Trimming removed 3 bases at V and 1 base at J, with 17 bases between. The CDR3 loop spans 16 amino acids. Germline V gene sequence: CDR1 SGDLS, CDR2 YYNGEE. The CDR3 sequence: CASSAEGAKGSYEQYF. The CDR3 DNA reads TGTGCCAGCAGCGCGGAGGGGGCTAAAGGGTCCTACGAGCAGTACTTC.

The genes are TRBV5-6 and TRBJ2-5; the match to TRBD1 covers 8 bases. CDR3 length: 15 amino acids. Looked up from germline, CDR1 is SGHDT and CDR2 is YYEEEE. V was pared by 4 bases and J by 7 bases, with 12 bases of the junction left unmatched. CDR3: CASSLQGAPVGTQYF. CDR3 DNA: TGTGCCAGCAGCCTCCAGGGGGCGCCTGTTGGGACCCAGTACTTC.

This chain connects TRBV4-3 to TRBJ1-5; no definite D call. The CDR3 totals 17 residues. Trimming removed 0 bases from V and 4 bases from J, with 16 bases in between. Germline V CDR1 and CDR2: LGHNA, YSLEER. The CDR3 sequence: CASSQDFSGSGNQPQHF. CDR3 nucleotides: TGCGCCAGCAGCCAAGATTTTTCGGGCTCGGGAAATCAGCCCCAGCATTTT.

The chain couples TRBV12-3 or TRBV12-4 to TRBJ2-1; D possibly corresponds to TRBD2 (6 bases). This CDR3 has 16 residues. With 6 bases removed from V and 7 bases from J, the gap between germline ends came to 22 bases. As DNA, the CDR3 is TGTGCCAGCAGGCATAGCGGAGCCTTGATGTGGAATGAGCAGTTCTTC. It yields the protein CASRHSGALMWNEQFF.

This clonotype was counted a few times. The chain joins TRBV18 to TRBJ2-5, with a possible D match to TRBD2 (6 bases). Per the germline V gene, CDR1 is KGHSH and CDR2 is LQKENI. The V gene lost 0 bases and the J gene lost 13 bases, with 12 bases spanning the gap. The CDR3 runs 12 residues. This chain's CDR3 is CASSPPGRGTYF. The CDR3 DNA reads as TGTGCCAGCTCACCACCGGGTCGCGGGACGTACTTC.

This clonotype has at least ten counts. This rearrangement joins TRBV6-2 or TRBV6-3 to TRBJ1-2; D gene ambiguous. Germline CDR1 reads MNHEY; CDR2 reads SVGEGT. V was trimmed by 5 bases and J by 4 bases, leaving 17 bases between them. This CDR3 has 15 residues. In DNA, the CDR3 is TGTGCCAGCAGTCTCCGGGCGGACCCCGCCTATGGCTACACCTTC. Translation gives CASSLRADPAYGYTF.

This clonotype has at least ten counts. The chain uses TRBV20-1 and TRBJ2-5; a possible D gene is TRBD1 (6 bases). V gave up 6 bases and J gave up 1 base, with 15 bases separating them. This CDR3 spans 14 amino acids. The V gene's germline CDR1 is DFQATT and CDR2 SNEGSKA (reference sequence). The CDR3 is CSASPRGFQETQYF. The CDR3 nucleotides are TGCAGTGCGAGCCCCAGGGGTTTCCAAGAGACCCAGTACTTC.